This entry describes one T cell receptor (beta chain). Its antigen is currently unknown. The table came from immunoSEQ multiplex PCR; TCRdb's copy has only in-frame clones and leaves some out. This table holds about 130,000 clones, approximately 89% found once. This sample is drawn from a study of cytomegalovirus exposure and HLA in healthy donors. Notes on the study in general: The study flagged about 150 TCR beta chains as cytomegalovirus-associated.

Germline V lookup: CDR1 ENHRY, CDR2 SYGVKD. Trimming removed 3 bases from V and 1 base from J, with 12 bases in between. CDR3 length: 15 residues. The sample taken for sequencing was PBMCs. This TCR derives from a woman aged 18 to 35 in good health and CMV-seronegative. This rearrangement joins TRBV10-3 to TRBJ1-1; D is perhaps TRBD1 (5 bases). The CDR3 DNA reads TGTGCCATCAGTGACGCCGGACAACCGAACACTGAAGCTTTCTTT. Translation gives CAISDAGQPNTEAFF.